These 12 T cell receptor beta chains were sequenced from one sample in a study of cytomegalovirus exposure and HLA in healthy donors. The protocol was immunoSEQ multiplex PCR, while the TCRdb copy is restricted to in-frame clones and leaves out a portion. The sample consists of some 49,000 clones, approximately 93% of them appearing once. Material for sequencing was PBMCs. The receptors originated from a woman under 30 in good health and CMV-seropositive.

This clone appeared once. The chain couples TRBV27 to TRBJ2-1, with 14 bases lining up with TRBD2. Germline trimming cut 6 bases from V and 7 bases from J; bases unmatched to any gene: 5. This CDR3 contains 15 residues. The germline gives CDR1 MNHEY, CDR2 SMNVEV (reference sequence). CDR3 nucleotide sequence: TGTGCCAGCAGGGGACTAGCGGGAGAGGAAAATGAGCAGTTCTTC. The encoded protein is CASRGLAGEENEQFF.

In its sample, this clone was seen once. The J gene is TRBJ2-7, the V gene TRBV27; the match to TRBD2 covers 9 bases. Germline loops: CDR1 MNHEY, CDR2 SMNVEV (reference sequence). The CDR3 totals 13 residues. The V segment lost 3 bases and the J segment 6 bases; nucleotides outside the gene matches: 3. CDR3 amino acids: CASSFDSGSEQYF. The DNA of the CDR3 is TGTGCCAGCAGTTTTGATAGCGGGAGCGAGCAGTACTTC.

CDR3 nucleotide sequence: TGTGCCAGTAGTACCGGGACTAGCGGTACAGATACGCAGTATTTT. Protein sequence: CASSTGTSGTDTQYF. This rearrangement joins TRBV19 to TRBJ2-3; 11 positions match TRBD2. This CDR3 comprises 15 residues. The V gene end was trimmed by 4 bases and the J gene end by 3 bases; junction bases not matched to a gene: 3. Germline V gene lookup returns CDR1 LNHDA and CDR2 SQIVND (reference sequence).

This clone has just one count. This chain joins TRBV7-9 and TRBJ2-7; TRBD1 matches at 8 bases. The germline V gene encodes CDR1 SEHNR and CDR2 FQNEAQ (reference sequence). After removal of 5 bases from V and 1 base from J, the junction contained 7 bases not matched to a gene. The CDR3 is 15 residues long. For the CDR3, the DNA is TGTGCCAGCAGCGTCTACCGGGACAGGTCCTACGAGCAGTACTTC. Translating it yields CASSVYRDRSYEQYF. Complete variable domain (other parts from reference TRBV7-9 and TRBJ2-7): DTGVSQNPRHKITKRGQNVTFRCDPISEHNRLYWYRQTLGQGPEFLTYFQNEAQLEKSRLLSDRFSAERPKGSFSTLEIQRTEQGDSAMYLCASSVYRDRSYEQYFGPGTRLTVT.

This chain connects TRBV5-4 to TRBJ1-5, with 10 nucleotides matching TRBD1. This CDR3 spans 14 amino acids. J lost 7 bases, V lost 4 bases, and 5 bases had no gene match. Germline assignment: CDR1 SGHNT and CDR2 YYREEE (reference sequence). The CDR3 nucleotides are TGTGCCAGCAGCGCGGGACAGGGGTCGCAGCCCCAGCATTTT. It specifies CASSAGQGSQPQHF.

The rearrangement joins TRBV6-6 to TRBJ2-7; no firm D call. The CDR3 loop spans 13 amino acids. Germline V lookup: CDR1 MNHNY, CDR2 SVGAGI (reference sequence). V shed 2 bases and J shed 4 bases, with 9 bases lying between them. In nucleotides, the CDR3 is TGTGCCAGCAGTTACCTGACACTTTACGAGCAGTACTTC. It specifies CASSYLTLYEQYF.

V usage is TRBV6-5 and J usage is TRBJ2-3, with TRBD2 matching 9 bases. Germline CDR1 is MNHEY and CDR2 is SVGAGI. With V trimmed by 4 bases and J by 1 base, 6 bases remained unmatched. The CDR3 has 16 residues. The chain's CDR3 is CASSWATSGGTDTQYF. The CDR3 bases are TGTGCCAGCAGTTGGGCGACTAGCGGAGGCACAGATACGCAGTATTTT.

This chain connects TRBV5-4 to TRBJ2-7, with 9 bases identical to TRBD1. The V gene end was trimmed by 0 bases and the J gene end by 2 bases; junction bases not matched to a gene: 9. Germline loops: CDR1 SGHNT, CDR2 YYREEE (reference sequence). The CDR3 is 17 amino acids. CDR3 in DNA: TGTGCCAGCAGCTTGGCCTTATCTAGGACAGGGGCCTACGAGCAGTACTTC. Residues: CASSLALSRTGAYEQYF.

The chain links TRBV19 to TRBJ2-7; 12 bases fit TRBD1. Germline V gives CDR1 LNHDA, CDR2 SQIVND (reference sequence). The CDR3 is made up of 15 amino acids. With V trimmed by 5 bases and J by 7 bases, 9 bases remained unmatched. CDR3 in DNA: TGTGCCAGTAGTCCTCCTTGGGACAGGGGGCAAGAGCAGTACTTC. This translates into CASSPPWDRGQEQYF.

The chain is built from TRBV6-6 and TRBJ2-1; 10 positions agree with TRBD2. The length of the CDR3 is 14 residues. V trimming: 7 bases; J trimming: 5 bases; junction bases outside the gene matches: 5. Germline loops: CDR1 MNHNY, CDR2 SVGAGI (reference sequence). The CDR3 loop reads CASIRLAGHNEQFF. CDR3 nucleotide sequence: TGTGCCAGCATAAGACTAGCGGGCCACAATGAGCAGTTCTTC.

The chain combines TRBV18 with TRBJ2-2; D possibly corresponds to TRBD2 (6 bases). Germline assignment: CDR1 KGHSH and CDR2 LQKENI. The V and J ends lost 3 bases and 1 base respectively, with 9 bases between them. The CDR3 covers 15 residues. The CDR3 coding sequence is TGTGCCAGCTCACCCCTCGGGGGGAACACCGGGGAGCTGTTTTTT. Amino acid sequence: CASSPLGGNTGELFF.

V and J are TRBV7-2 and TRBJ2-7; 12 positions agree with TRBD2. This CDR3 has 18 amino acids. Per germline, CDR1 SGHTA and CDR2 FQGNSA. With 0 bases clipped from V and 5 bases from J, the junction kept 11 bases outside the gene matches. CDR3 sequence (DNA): TGTGCCAGCAGCTTAGCAGGGCTAGCGGGAGGGCGGGGCCACGAGCAGTACTTC. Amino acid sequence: CASSLAGLAGGRGHEQYF.